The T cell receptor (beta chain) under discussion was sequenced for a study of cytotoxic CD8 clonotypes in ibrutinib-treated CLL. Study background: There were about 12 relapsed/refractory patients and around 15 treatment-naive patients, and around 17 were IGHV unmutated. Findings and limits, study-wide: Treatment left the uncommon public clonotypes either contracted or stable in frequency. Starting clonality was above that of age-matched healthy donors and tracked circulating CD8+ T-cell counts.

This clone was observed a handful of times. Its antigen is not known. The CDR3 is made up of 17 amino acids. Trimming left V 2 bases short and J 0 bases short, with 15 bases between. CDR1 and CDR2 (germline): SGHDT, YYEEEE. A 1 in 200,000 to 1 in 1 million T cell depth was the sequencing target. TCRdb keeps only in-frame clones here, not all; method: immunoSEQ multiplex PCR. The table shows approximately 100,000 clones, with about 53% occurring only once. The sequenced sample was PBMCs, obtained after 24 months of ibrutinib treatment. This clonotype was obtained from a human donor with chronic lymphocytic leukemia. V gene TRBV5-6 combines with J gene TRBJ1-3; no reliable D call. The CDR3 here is CASSLRGPRASGNTIYF. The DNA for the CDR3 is TGTGCCAGCAGCTTAAGAGGGCCTAGGGCCTCTGGAAACACCATATATTTT.